What follows are 15 T cell receptor beta chains derived from one specimen sequenced in a study of CD8 T cells in ankylosing spondylitis. The study's findings and limits: A TCR beta motif of several highly homologous variants appeared characteristic of ankylosing spondylitis blood.

The antigens these receptors bind are not known. TCRdb re-derived calls from the 5' RACE reads in MiXCR, one entry per CDR3 protein. The sample holds approximately 540,000 distinct CDR3 sequences; roughly 13% are singletons and the top ten take 6.5% to 7%. Sequenced: blood, either unsorted or a sorted T cell fraction (not recorded which). Receptor source: a male donor with ankylosing spondylitis.

In this sample, this clonotype turned up a few times. This chain links TRBV24-1 with TRBJ2-7, with D perhaps matching TRBD1 (6 bases). CDR1 and CDR2 from the germline V gene are KGHDR and SFDVKD. Trimming shortened V by 2 bases and J by 6 bases, and 10 bases separated the two germline ends. The CDR3 has 13 residues. CDR3 region: CATSDWTDSEQYF. The CDR3 DNA reads as TGTGCCACCAGTGATTGGACAGATAGCGAGCAGTACTTC.

In its sample, this clonotype was seen a few times. The chain joins TRBV4-2 to TRBJ2-1; no definite D call. This CDR3 has 12 amino acids. The germline CDR1 and CDR2 sequences are LGHNA and YNFKEQ. The germline V and J ends were trimmed by 0 bases and 15 bases, with 12 bases remaining between them. CDR3 residues: CASSQENRPLFF. The CDR3 DNA follows: TGTGCCAGCAGCCAAGAGAACCGGCCCCTGTTCTTC.

V gene TRBV20-1 combines with J gene TRBJ2-7; D could derive from TRBD1 or TRBD2 (5 bases each). V was shortened by 3 bases and J by 5 bases, with 14 bases between the two germline ends. CDR1 DFQATT and CDR2 SNEGSKA come from the germline V gene (reference sequence). CDR3 size: 13 residues. The CDR3 DNA reads as TGCAGTGCTAGTGGGGGAAAGGGTCACGAGCAGTACGTC. As protein: CSASGGKGHEQYV.

Only a few counts were recorded for this clonotype. The chain employs TRBV7-6 and TRBJ1-4; D unresolved. The CDR3 sequence is 16 residues long. Trimming pared 3 bases from V and 6 bases from J, leaving 17 bases between. Germline loops: CDR1 SGHVS, CDR2 FNYEAQ. CDR3 nucleotides: TGTGCCAGCAGCTTGGACCCCCAATACCGGGATGAAAAACTGTTTTTT. Translating it yields CASSLDPQYRDEKLFF. The full variable domain, in which reference TRBV7-6 and TRBJ1-4 provide the parts outside the CDR3, is GAGVSQSPRYKVTKRGQDVALRCDPISGHVSLYWYRQALGQGPEFLTYFNYEAQQDKSGLPNDRFSAERPEGSISTLTIQRTEQRDSAMYRCASSLDPQYRDEKLFFGSGTQLSVL.

The gene calls are TRBV15 and TRBJ2-5; 10 bases align to TRBD2. CDR1 and CDR2 from the germline V gene are LNHNV and YYDKDF (reference sequence). The CDR3 is 15 residues long. With V trimmed by 2 bases and J by 4 bases, 4 bases remained unmatched. CDR3 protein: CATSRTRLAGETQYF. CDR3 sequence (DNA): TGTGCCACCAGCAGAACACGACTAGCGGGAGAGACCCAGTACTTC.

The chain recombines TRBV7-2 with TRBJ2-2; 10 bases match TRBD2. The CDR3 is 16 amino acids. The V gene end was trimmed by 2 bases and the J gene end by 6 bases; junction bases not matched to a gene: 6. Germline CDR1 is SGHTA and CDR2 is FQGNSA. Here the CDR3 reads CASSLLISGGSGELFF. The CDR3, as DNA: TGTGCCAGCAGCTTATTGATTAGCGGGGGGTCCGGGGAGCTGTTTTTT.

This clonotype has a count of ten or more. The chain has TRBV20-1 and TRBJ1-5; no firm D call. Trimming removed 0 bases from V and 2 bases from J, with 2 bases in between. Per the germline V gene, CDR1 is DFQATT and CDR2 is SNEGSKA (reference sequence). There are 12 residues in the CDR3. The CDR3 loop reads CSARDGNQPQHF. The CDR3, as DNA: TGCAGTGCTAGAGATGGCAATCAGCCCCAGCATTTT.

The V and J genes are TRBV27 and TRBJ2-1, with D perhaps TRBD1 or TRBD2 (5 bases each). CDR3 size: 14 residues. Trimming cost V 5 bases and J 2 bases, with 10 bases left between them. Germline V gene sequence: CDR1 MNHEY, CDR2 SMNVEV (reference sequence). CDR3 region: CASSPRGTYNEQFF. The DNA for the CDR3 is TGTGCCAGCAGTCCGAGGGGAACCTACAATGAGCAGTTCTTC.

Many counts were recorded for this clonotype. The chain combines TRBV11-2 with TRBJ2-7, with TRBD1 identical over 8 bases. The CDR3 is 15 residues long. The junction had 8 bases not matched to a gene; V was cut back by 5 bases and J by 2 bases. CDR1 and CDR2 (germline): SGHAT, FQNNGV. DNA for the CDR3: TGTGCCAGCAGCAATCCGAGACAGGGGACCTACGAGCAGTACTTC. This encodes CASSNPRQGTYEQYF.

This clonotype was observed a few times. This chain links TRBV20-1 with TRBJ2-1; 7 nucleotides agree with TRBD2. The CDR3 is 15 residues long. From germline, CDR1 is DFQATT and CDR2 SNEGSKA (reference sequence). V lost 1 base, J lost 6 bases, and 9 bases stayed unmatched. The CDR3 DNA follows: TGCAGTGCTAGAGGACCGGGACTAAGCTTCAATGAGCAGTTCTTC. Its translation is CSARGPGLSFNEQFF.

This clonotype occurred many times. This chain uses TRBV18 with TRBJ2-7; D gene uncertain. This CDR3 has 12 residues. Germline CDR1 and CDR2: KGHSH and LQKENI. V gave up 3 bases and J gave up 5 bases, with 8 bases separating them. The CDR3 DNA sequence: TGTGCCAGCTCACCTGCTATACACGAGCAGTACTTC. This codes for CASSPAIHEQYF. The entire variable domain, with the rest obtained from reference TRBV18 and TRBJ2-7, is as follows: NAGVMQNPRHLVRRRGQEARLRCSPMKGHSHVYWYRQLPEEGLKFMVYLQKENIIDESGMPKERFSAEFPKEGPSILRIQQVVRGDSAAYFCASSPAIHEQYFGPGTRLTVT.

CDR3 sequence (DNA): TGCAGTGCCCCAATGGGAGGAAAGCAGTTCTTC. Residues: CSAPMGGKQFF. The chain uses TRBV20-1 and TRBJ2-1; D is possibly TRBD2 (6 bases). This CDR3 is 11 amino acids long. Trimming took 6 bases from V and 11 from J, leaving 14 bases between them. The germline CDR1 and CDR2 sequences are DFQATT and SNEGSKA (reference sequence).

This clonotype was counted between two and nine times. For the CDR3, the DNA is TGTGCCAGCAGTCCAGGCCCTTTTGGGCGGGTAATGGCCGGGGAGCTGTTTTTT. It is translated as CASSPGPFGRVMAGELFF. V usage is TRBV12-3 or TRBV12-4 and J usage is TRBJ2-2; D is possibly TRBD2 (5 bases). Trimming removed 5 bases at V and 6 bases at J, with 25 bases between. This CDR3 contains 18 residues.

The sample holds a few counts of this clonotype. This chain links TRBV15 with TRBJ2-1; 11 positions agree with TRBD2. Germline assignment: CDR1 LNHNV and CDR2 YYDKDF (reference sequence). V dropped 0 bases and J dropped 7; count of bases not matched to a gene: 23. The CDR3 loop spans 22 amino acids. The CDR3 DNA is TGTGCCACCAGCAGAGATTTGATGCGGGGACTAGCGGCCCGGAGAGGAATAAATGAGCAGTTCTTC. As protein: CATSRDLMRGLAARRGINEQFF.

This clonotype was seen a handful of times. The CDR3 loop is CAGQKGSYGYTF. DNA of the CDR3: TGCGCCGGTCAAAAGGGGAGCTATGGCTACACCTTC. The chain combines TRBV29-1 with TRBJ1-2, with D perhaps matching TRBD1 (5 bases). The CDR3 covers 12 residues. The germline V gene has CDR1 SQVTM and CDR2 ANQGSEA. The full variable domain, its missing parts supplied by reference TRBV29-1 and TRBJ1-2, is SAVISQKPSRDICQRGTSLTIQCQVDSQVTMMFWYRQQPGQSLTLIATANQGSEATYESGFVIDKFPISRPNLTFSTLTVSNMSPEDSSIYLCAGQKGSYGYTFGSGTRLTVV.